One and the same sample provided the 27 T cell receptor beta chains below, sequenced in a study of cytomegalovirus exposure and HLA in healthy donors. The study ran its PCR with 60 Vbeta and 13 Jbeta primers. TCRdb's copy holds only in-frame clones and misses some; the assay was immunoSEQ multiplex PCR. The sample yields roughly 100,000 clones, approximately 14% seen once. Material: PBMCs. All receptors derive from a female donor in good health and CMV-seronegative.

The CDR3: CASSETASYEQYF. The CDR3, as DNA: TGTGCCAGCTCAGAGACAGCCTCCTACGAGCAGTACTTC. The chain recombines TRBV18 with TRBJ2-7; D perhaps matches TRBD1 (5 bases). V lost 5 bases to trimming and J lost 0 bases, with 8 bases between them. The CDR3 totals 13 residues. Germline values: CDR1 KGHSH, CDR2 LQKENI.

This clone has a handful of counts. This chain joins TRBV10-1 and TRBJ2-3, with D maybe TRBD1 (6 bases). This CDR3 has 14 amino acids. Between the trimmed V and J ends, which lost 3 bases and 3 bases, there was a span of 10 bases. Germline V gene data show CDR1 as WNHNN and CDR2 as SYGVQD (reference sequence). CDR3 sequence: CASSDRGETDTQYF. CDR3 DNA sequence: TGCGCCAGCAGTGACAGGGGAGAGACAGATACGCAGTATTTT.

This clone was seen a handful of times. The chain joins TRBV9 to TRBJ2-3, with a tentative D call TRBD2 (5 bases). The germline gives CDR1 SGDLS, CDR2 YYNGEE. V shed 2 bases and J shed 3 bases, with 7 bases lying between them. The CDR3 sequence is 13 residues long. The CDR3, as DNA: TGTGCCAGCAGCGTCTGGACTACAGATACGCAGTATTTT. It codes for CASSVWTTDTQYF.

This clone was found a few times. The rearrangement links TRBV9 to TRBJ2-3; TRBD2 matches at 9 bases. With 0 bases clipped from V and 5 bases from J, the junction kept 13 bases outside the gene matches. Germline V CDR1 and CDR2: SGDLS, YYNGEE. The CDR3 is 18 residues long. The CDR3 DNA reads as TGTGCCAGCAGCGTAGCGGGGTTGGCGGGGGGGCAAGGAGATACGCAGTATTTT. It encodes CASSVAGLAGGQGDTQYF. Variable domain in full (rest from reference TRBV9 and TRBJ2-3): DSGVTQTPKHLITATGQRVTLRCSPRSGDLSVYWYQQSLDQGLQFLIQYYNGEERAKGNILERFSAQQFPDLHSELNLSSLELGDSALYFCASSVAGLAGGQGDTQYFGPGTRLTVL.

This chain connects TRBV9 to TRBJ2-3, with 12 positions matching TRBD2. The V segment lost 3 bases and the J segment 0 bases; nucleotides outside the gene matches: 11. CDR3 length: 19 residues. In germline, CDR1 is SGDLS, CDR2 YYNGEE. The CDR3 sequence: CASSEPGTSGFTSTDTQYF. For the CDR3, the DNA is TGTGCCAGCAGCGAGCCCGGGACTAGCGGGTTTACTAGCACAGATACGCAGTATTTT. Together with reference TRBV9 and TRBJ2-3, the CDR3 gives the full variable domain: DSGVTQTPKHLITATGQRVTLRCSPRSGDLSVYWYQQSLDQGLQFLIQYYNGEERAKGNILERFSAQQFPDLHSELNLSSLELGDSALYFCASSEPGTSGFTSTDTQYFGPGTRLTVL.

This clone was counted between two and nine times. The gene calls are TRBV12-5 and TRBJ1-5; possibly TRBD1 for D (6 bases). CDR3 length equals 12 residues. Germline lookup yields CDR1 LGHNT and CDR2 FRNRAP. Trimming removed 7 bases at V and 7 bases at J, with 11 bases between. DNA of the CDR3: TGTGCTAGTGCCGAGGGGGAACAGCCCCAGCATTTT. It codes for CASAEGEQPQHF.

CDR3 amino acids: CASSLGQAHVSGANVLTF. CDR3 sequence (DNA): TGCGCCAGCAGCTTGGGGCAGGCCCACGTTTCTGGGGCCAACGTCCTGACTTTC. The rearrangement joins TRBV5-1 to TRBJ2-6; D gene uncertain. This CDR3 has 18 amino acids. CDR1 SGHRS and CDR2 YFSETQ come from the germline V gene. V lost 0 bases and J 1 base, leaving 14 bases between the germline ends.

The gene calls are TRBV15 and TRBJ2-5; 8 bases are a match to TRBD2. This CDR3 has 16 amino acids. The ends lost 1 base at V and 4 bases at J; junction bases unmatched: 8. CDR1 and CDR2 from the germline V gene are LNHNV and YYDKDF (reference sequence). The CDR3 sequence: CATSRGPASGLETQYF. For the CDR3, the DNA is TGTGCCACCAGCAGAGGCCCCGCTAGCGGGCTAGAGACCCAGTACTTC.

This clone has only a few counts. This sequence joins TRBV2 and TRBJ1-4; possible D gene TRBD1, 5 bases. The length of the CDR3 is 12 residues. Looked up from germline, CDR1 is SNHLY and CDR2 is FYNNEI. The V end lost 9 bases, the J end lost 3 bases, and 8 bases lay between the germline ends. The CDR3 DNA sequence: TGTGCCAGTAGACAGCCTAATGAAAAACTGTTTTTT. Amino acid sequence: CASRQPNEKLFF.

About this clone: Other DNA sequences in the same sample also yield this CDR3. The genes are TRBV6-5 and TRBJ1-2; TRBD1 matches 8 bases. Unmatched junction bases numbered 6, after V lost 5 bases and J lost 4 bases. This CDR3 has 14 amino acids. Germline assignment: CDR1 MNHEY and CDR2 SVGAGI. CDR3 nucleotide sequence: TGTGCCAGCAGTCAGGGACAGGTGAGCTATGGCTACACCTTC. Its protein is CASSQGQVSYGYTF.

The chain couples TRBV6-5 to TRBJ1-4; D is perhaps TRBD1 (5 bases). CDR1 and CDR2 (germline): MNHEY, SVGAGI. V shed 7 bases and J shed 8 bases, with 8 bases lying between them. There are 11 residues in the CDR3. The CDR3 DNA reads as TGTGCCAGCAAGAAGGGGGAAAAACTGTTTTTT. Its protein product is CASKKGEKLFF.

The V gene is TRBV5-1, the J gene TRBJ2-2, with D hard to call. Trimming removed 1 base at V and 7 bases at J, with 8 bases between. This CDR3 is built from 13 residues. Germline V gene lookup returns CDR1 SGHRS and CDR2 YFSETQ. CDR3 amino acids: CASSLYRGGELFF. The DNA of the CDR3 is TGCGCCAGCAGCTTGTATAGAGGCGGGGAGCTGTTTTTT.

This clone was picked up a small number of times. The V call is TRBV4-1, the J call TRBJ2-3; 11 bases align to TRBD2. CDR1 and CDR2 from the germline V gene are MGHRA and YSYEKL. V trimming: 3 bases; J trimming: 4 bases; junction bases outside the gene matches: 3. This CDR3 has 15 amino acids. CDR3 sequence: CASSQTSGVSDTQYF. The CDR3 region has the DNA TGCGCCAGCAGCCAGACTAGCGGGGTATCAGATACGCAGTATTTT.

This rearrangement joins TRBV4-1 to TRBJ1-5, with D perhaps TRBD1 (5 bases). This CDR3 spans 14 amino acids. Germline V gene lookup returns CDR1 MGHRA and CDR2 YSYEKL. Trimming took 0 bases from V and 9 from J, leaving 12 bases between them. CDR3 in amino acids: CASSQDRGYWPQHF. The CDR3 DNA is TGCGCCAGCAGCCAAGATCGGGGGTATTGGCCCCAGCATTTT.

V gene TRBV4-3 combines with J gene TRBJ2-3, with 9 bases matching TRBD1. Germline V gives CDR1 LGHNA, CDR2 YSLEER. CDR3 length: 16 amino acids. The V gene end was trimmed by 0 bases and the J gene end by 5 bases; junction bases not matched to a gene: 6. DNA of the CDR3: TGCGCCAGCAGCCAAGAGATCTTGGGACAGGGAGATACGCAGTATTTT. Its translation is CASSQEILGQGDTQYF.

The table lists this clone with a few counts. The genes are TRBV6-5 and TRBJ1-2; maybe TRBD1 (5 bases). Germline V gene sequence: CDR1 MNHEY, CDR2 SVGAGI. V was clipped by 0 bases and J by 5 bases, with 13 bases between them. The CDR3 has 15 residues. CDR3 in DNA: TGTGCCAGCAGTTACTCCGGCGGCGGGGGGTATGGCTACACCTTC. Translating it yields CASSYSGGGGYGYTF.

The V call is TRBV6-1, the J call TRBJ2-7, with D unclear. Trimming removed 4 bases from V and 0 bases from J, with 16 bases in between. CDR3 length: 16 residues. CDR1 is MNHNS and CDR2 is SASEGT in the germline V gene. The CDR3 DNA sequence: TGTGCCAGCAGTGCCGCCTACGGGTCCAGCTCCTACGAGCAGTACTTC. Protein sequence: CASSAAYGSSSYEQYF.

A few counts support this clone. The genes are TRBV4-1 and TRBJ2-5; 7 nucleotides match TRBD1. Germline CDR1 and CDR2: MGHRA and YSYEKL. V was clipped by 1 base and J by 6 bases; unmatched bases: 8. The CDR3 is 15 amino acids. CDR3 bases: TGCGCCAGCAGCCAAGGTGCGATACAGGGGCAGACCCAGTACTTC. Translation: CASSQGAIQGQTQYF.

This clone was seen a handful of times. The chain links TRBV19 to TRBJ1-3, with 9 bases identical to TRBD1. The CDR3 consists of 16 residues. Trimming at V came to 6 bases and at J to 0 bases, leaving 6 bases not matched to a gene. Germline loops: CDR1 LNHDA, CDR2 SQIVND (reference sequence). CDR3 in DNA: TGTGCCAGTAGGGACAGGGGATCAAGCTCTGGAAACACCATATATTTT. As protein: CASRDRGSSSGNTIYF. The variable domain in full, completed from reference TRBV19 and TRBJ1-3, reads DGGITQSPKYLFRKEGQNVTLSCEQNLNHDAMYWYRQDPGQGLRLIYYSQIVNDFQKGDIAEGYSVSREKKESFPLTVTSAQKNPTAFYLCASRDRGSSSGNTIYFGEGSWLTVV.

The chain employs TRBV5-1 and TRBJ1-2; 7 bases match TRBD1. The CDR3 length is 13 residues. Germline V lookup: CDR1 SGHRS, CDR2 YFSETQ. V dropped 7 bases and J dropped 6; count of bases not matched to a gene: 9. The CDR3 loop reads CASGENRGNGYTF. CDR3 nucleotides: TGCGCCAGCGGCGAAAACAGGGGTAATGGCTACACCTTC. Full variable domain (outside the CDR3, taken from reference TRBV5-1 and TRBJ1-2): KAGVTQTPRYLIKTRGQQVTLSCSPISGHRSVSWYQQTPGQGLQFLFEYFSETQRNKGNFPGRFSGRQFSNSRSEMNVSTLELGDSALYLCASGENRGNGYTFGSGTRLTVV.

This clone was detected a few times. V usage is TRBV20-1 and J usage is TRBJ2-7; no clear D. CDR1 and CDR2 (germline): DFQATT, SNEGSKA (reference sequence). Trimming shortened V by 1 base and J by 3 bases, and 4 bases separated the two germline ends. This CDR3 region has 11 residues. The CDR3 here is CSARVLYEQYF. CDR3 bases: TGCAGTGCTAGAGTTCTCTACGAGCAGTACTTC.

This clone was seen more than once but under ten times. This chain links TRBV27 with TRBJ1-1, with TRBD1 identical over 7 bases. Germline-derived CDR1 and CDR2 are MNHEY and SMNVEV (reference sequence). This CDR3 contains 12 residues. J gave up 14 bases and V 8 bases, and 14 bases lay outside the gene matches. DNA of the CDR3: TGTGCCAGCTCTGGAGACAGGGTCCAACGCTTCTTT. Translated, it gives CASSGDRVQRFF.

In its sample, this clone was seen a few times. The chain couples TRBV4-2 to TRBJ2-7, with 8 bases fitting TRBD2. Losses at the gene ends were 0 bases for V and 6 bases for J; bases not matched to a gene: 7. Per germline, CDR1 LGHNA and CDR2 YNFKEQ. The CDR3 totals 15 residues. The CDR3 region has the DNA TGTGCCAGCAGCCAAGACCGAGCGGGAGTAGCCGAGCAGTACTTC. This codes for CASSQDRAGVAEQYF.

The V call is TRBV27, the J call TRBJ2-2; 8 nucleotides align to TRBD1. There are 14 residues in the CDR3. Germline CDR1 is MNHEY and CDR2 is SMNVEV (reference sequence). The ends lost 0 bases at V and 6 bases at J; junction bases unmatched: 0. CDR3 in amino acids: CASSLSTGAGELFF. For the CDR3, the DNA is TGTGCCAGCAGTTTATCGACAGGGGCCGGGGAGCTGTTTTTT.

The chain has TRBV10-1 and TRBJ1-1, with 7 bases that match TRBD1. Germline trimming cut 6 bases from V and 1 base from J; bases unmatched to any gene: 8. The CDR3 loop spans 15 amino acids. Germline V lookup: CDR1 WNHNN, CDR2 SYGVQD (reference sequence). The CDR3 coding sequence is TGCGCCAGCAGAGAGACAGGGTTCAAGAACACTGAAGCTTTCTTT. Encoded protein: CASRETGFKNTEAFF.

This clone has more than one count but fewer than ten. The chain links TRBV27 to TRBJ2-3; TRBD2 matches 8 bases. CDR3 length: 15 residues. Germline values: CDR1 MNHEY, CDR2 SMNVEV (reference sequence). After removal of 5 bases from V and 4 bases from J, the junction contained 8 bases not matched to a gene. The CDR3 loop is CASSTSGTRSDTQYF. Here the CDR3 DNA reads TGTGCCAGCAGTACCTCCGGGACTAGATCAGATACGCAGTATTTT.

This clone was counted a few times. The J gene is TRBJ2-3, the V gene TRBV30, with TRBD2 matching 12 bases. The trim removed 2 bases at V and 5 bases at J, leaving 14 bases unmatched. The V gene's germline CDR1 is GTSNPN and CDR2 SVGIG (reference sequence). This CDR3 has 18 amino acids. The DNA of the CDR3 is TGTGCCTGGAGTCCCAATAGCTGGACTAGCGGGATGGTAGATACGCAGTATTTT. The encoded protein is CAWSPNSWTSGMVDTQYF.